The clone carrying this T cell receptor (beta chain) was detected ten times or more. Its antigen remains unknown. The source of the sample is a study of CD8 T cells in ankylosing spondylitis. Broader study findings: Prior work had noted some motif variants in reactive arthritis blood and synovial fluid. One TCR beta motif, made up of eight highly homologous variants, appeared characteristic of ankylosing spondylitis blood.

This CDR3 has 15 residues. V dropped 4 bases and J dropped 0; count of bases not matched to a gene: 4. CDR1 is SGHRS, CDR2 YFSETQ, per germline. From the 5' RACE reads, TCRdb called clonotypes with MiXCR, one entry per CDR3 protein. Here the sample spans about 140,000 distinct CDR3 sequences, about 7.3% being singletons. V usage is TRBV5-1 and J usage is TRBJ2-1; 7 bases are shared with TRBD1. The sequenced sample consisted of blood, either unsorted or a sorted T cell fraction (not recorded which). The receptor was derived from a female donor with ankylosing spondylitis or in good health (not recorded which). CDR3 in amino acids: CASSPQGSSYNEQFF. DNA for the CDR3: TGCGCCAGCAGCCCACAGGGGAGCTCCTACAATGAGCAGTTCTTC.